This record covers a single TCR beta chain. This record comes from a study of cytomegalovirus exposure and HLA in healthy donors. Measured with immunoSEQ multiplex PCR; TCRdb has only the in-frame clones, and not every one. The sample yields over 200,000 clones, almost 90% seen once. The CDR3 has 15 amino acids. Trimming shortened V by 0 bases and J by 1 base, and 9 bases separated the two germline ends. Germline assignment: CDR1 MNHEY and CDR2 SVGAGI. The sample consisted of PBMCs. The source of this sequence is a young woman in good health and CMV-seronegative. The rearrangement uses TRBV6-5 and TRBJ1-2; D is uncertain. CDR3 nucleotides: TGTGCCAGCAGTTACTCGGAACAGAGTAACTATGGCTACACCTTC. This translates into CASSYSEQSNYGYTF.